This TCR beta chain was recovered during a study of blood T cell repertoires in COVID-19. Two negative PCRs, clearance, or symptom resolution had been documented for recovered Cohort 3 donors. Sequencing was performed with immunoSEQ multiplex PCR; in TCRdb, only in-frame clones are kept and a portion is missing. The sample has 230,000 or so clones, about 80% seen once. This CDR3 comprises 13 residues. The ends were cut back, 6 bases at V and 2 bases at J, with 10 bases in the middle. The rearrangement uses TRBV12-3 or TRBV12-4 and TRBJ2-5; D is perhaps TRBD2 (5 bases). The TCR sequence derives from a man in his fifties or sixties who had recovered from COVID-19. Input material: PBMCs or T cells enriched from blood (not recorded which). In DNA, the CDR3 is TGTGCCAGCAGCGGGATGGAACAAGAGACCCAGTACTTC. It yields the protein CASSGMEQETQYF.